This TCR beta chain originates from a study of early T cells in non-severe SARS-CoV-2 infection. As for the study in general: Sequencing of unsorted whole blood was done on bulk RNA, leaving chains unpaired.

Findings of the study overall: Missing private and CD4 specificities, VDJdb matching favored anti-spike CD8 responses.

The CDR3 is made up of 14 amino acids. Trimming removed 3 bases from V and 4 bases from J, with 12 bases in between. The TCR library protocol was used to attach unique molecular identifiers. These identifiers were attached to individual cDNA molecules. TCRdb itself ran the 5' RACE reads through MiXCR, one entry per CDR3 protein. There are fewer than 65,000 distinct CDR3 sequences in the sample; 8.5% to 9.5% occur only once, and approximately 1.1% lies in the top ten. Comments on this clonotype: Its antigen remains unknown.

The sequenced material came from whole blood. This clonotype was sampled from an adult who was a healthcare worker with PCR-confirmed SARS-CoV-2 infection or an uninfected control (not recorded which). The genes are TRBV12-3 or TRBV12-4 and TRBJ1-1; TRBD1 might be the D (6 bases). The DNA of the CDR3 is TGTGCCAGCAGTTTCGGGGGGCTGAGCACTGAAGCTTTCTTT. This translates into CASSFGGLSTEAFF.